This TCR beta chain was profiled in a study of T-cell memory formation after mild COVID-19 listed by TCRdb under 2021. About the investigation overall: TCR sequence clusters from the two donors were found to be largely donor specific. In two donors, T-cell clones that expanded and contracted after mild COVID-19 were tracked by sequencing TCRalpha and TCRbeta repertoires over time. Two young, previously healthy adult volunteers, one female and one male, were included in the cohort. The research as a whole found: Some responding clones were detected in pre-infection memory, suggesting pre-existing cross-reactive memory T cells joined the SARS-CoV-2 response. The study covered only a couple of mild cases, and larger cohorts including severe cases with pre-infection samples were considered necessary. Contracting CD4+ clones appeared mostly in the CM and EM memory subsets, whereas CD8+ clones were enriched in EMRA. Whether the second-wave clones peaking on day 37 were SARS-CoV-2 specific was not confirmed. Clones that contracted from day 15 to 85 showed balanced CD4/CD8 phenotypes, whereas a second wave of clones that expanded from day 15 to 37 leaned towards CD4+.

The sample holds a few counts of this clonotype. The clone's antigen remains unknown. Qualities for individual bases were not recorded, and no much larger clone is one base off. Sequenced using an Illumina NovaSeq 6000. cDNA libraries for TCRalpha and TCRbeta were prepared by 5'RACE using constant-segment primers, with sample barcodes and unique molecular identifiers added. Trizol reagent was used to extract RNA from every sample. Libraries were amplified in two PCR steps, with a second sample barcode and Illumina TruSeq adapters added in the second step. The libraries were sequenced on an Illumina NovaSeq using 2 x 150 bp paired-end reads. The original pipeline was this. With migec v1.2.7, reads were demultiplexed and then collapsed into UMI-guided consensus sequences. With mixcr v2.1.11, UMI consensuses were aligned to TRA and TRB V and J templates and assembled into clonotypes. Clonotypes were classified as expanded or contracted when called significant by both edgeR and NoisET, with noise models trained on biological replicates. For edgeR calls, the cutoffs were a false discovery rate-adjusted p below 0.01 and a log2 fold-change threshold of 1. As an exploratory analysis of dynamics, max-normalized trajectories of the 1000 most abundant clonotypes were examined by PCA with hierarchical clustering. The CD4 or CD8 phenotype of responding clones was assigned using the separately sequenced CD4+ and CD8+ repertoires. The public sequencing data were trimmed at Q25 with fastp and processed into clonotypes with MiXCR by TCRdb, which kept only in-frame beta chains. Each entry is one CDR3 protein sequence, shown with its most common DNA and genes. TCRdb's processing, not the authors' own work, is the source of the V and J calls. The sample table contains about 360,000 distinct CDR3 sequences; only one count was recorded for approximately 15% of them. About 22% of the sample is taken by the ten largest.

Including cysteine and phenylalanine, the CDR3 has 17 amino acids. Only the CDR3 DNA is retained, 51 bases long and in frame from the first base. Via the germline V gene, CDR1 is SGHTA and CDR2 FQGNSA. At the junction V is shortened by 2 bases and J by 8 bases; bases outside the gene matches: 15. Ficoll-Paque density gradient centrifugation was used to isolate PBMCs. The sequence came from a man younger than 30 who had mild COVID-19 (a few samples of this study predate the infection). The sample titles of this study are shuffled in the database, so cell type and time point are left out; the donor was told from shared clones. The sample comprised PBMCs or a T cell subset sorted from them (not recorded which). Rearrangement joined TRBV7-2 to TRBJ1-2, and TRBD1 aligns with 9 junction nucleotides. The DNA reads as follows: TGTGCCAGCAGCTTATCGGTCTTATCGACAGGGGGACGGGGCTACACCTTC. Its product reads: CASSLSVLSTGGRGYTF.